The T cell receptor beta chain described here comes from a study of identical twins. Regarding the study as a whole: Twin-shared out-of-frame alpha sequences were enriched for low generation probability. Zero-insertion results could be subject to partial confounding by invariant MAIT and iNKT cells.

In this sample, this clonotype turned up many times. Antigen specificity is unknown. Germline CDR1 is LGHDT and CDR2 is YNNKEL (reference sequence). The CDR3 loop spans 11 amino acids. With 3 bases removed from V and 9 bases from J, the gap between germline ends came to 6 bases. TCRdb ran MiXCR on the 5' RACE reads and lists one entry per CDR3 protein. The table has about 260,000 distinct CDR3 sequences, roughly 7% seen once; the top ten hold roughly 3.7%. These sequences were also reported in another study, on yellow fever vaccine responses in identical twins.

The origin of this receptor is a woman aged 18-29 years in good health. Sequenced: memory (CD45RO+) T cells sorted from blood. The chain is built from TRBV3-1 and TRBJ2-1; no clear D gene. The CDR3 nucleotides read TGTGCCAGCAGCCAGAGAGGTGAGCAGTTCTTC. This gives the protein CASSQRGEQFF.